The present T cell receptor (beta chain) was sequenced within a study of control samples from healthy donors and cancer patients. The CDR3 loop spans 18 amino acids. The ends lost 1 base at V and 6 bases at J; junction bases unmatched: 14. Germline values: CDR1 LGHDT, CDR2 YNNKEL (reference sequence). Sequencing was performed with immunoSEQ multiplex PCR; in TCRdb, only in-frame clones are kept and a portion is missing. Altogether some 54,000 clones are present, approximately 95% being singletons, with the ten largest covering approximately 1.9%. The gene calls are TRBV3-1 (or the pseudogene TRBV3-2) and TRBJ2-1; 8 bases align to TRBD2. The TCR sequence derives from a young woman in good health. The sample consisted of blood. The CDR3 here is CASSQVSQGLAGLNEQFF. DNA of the CDR3: TGTGCCAGCAGCCAAGTATCTCAGGGGCTAGCGGGCCTCAATGAGCAGTTCTTC.